These T cell receptor beta chains were read from a single sample in a study of CD8 T cells in Susac syndrome. TCRdb analysed the immunoSEQ multiplex PCR reads with MiXCR anew, one entry per CDR3 protein. Found here are 250,000 to 300,000 distinct CDR3 sequences, 70% to 90% of them singletons; the top ten hold 0.11%. The specimen was CD8+ T cells from PBMCs. Source of these receptors: a human donor with multiple sclerosis. CDR3s include the opening cysteine and the closing phenylalanine or tryptophan. Each record gives: V gene, clone size, D gene, J gene, CDR3 DNA, CDR3 protein. D genes are given only for firm matches. Clone sizes are given selectively: once, few, many, or a class where the clone is expanded.

>TRBV7-7|once|NA|TRBJ2-1
TGTGCTAGCAGCGAAGATAGCGACAATGAGCAGTTCTTC
CASSEDSDNEQFF
>TRBV27|NA|TRBD1|TRBJ2-1
TGTGCCAGCAGTCCGTCAGACAGGGGTGACGACAATGAGCAGTTCTTC
CASSPSDRGDDNEQFF
>TRBV7-2|NA|NA|TRBJ2-7
TGTGCCAGCAGCTTAGCCCGGGGTAGACCCTACGAGCAGTACTTC
CASSLARGRPYEQYF
>TRBV9|NA|NA|TRBJ2-3
TGTGCCAGCAGCGTAGTCTCTAGCGCAGATACGCAGTATTTT
CASSVVSSADTQYF
>TRBV13|NA|NA|TRBJ2-5
TGTGCCAGCAGCTTAACGGGAGAGACCCAGTACTTC
CASSLTGETQYF
>TRBV4-1|NA|NA|TRBJ2-1
TGCGCCAGCAGCCATGGCCAGCAGCGGTACTACAATGAGCAGTTCTTC
CASSHGQQRYYNEQFF
>TRBV5-8|NA|TRBD1|TRBJ2-5
TGTGCCAGCAGCTTCGGACAGGGGCACCAAGAGACCCAGTACTTC
CASSFGQGHQETQYF
>TRBV12-3/TRBV12-4|NA|TRBD2|TRBJ2-3
TGTGCCAGCAGTTTAGTGCGGGGGGAGAGTCAAGATACGCAGTATTTT
CASSLVRGESQDTQYF
>TRBV27|NA|TRBD1|TRBJ1-6
TGTGCCAGCAGATCCGCAGGGGGAATTTGGGATTCACCCCTCCACTTT
CASRSAGGIWDSPLHF
>TRBV19|NA|NA|TRBJ2-1
TGTGCCAGTAGATTCGGCTCCAATGAGCAGTTCTTC
CASRFGSNEQFF
>TRBV10-3|NA|NA|TRBJ2-1
TGTGCCATCAGAGGAAGTCCCAACTCCTACAATGAGCAGTTCTTC
CAIRGSPNSYNEQFF
>TRBV27|NA|TRBD1|TRBJ1-1
TGTGCCAGCAGTCCACCGGGACAGAGAACGAACACTGAAGCTTTCTTT
CASSPPGQRTNTEAFF
>TRBV19|NA|NA|TRBJ2-1
TGTGCCAGTAGTATAGGACTATTCGATGAGCAGTTCTTC
CASSIGLFDEQFF
>TRBV7-3|few|TRBD1|TRBJ2-2
TGTGCCAGCAGCTTAGCAGGGGGCGACGGGGAGCTGTTTTTT
CASSLAGGDGELFF
>TRBV5-1|NA|TRBD1|TRBJ2-5
TGCGCCAGCAGCGCTCGGGACAGGGGCAACCAAGAGACCCAGTACTTC
CASSARDRGNQETQYF
>TRBV7-9|NA|NA|TRBJ1-1
TGTGCCAGCAGCTTAGTCCCAGGGATGAACACTGAAGCTTTCTTT
CASSLVPGMNTEAFF
>TRBV27|few|NA|TRBJ2-7
TGTGCCAGCACTATACACGCTAACGGGCCCTACGAGCAGTACTTC
CASTIHANGPYEQYF
>TRBV19|NA|NA|TRBJ2-1
TGTGCCAGTAGTATAGATCCCAGGGAGGAGGCCTACAATGAGCAGTTCTTC
CASSIDPREEAYNEQFF
>TRBV7-9|NA|NA|TRBJ2-7
TGTGCCAGCAGACCGGCCAGGAGCTACGAGCAGTACTTC
CASRPARSYEQYF
>TRBV11-2|NA|NA|TRBJ2-7
TGTGCCAGCAGCTTAGTTGGGGTAGAAAACTACGAGCAGTACTTC
CASSLVGVENYEQYF
>TRBV5-5|NA|NA|TRBJ2-4
TGTGCCAGCAGCTTGCAAAGCTGGGACATTCAGTACTTC
CASSLQSWDIQYF
>TRBV27|NA|NA|TRBJ2-1
TGTGCCAGCAGTTCTTGGAACAATGAGCAGTTCTTC
CASSSWNNEQFF
>TRBV4-1|NA|TRBD1|TRBJ1-4
TGCGCCAGCAGCCAGCGGAAGGGGGCGGCGGAAAAACTGTTTTTT
CASSQRKGAAEKLFF
>TRBV20-1|NA|TRBD2|TRBJ2-7
TGCAGTGCCCGGGGGCCTAGCGGGCCCTACGAGCAGTACTTC
CSARGPSGPYEQYF
>TRBV27|NA|NA|TRBJ2-1
TGTGCCAGCAGTCCCCCTGAACTAGCCCGGAATGAGCAGTTCTTC
CASSPPELARNEQFF
>TRBV20-1|NA|NA|TRBJ1-3
TGCAGTGCTAGAGTTCCGACGGCCCCCTCTGGAAACACCATATATTTT
CSARVPTAPSGNTIYF
>TRBV4-3|few|NA|TRBJ2-7
TGCGCCAGCAGCTCCCGGCAGGGGGAGGGCTACGAGCAGTACTTC
CASSSRQGEGYEQYF
>TRBV5-1|NA|TRBD1|TRBJ1-2
TGCGCCAGCAGGCCGGACAGGGAAGATGGCTACACCTTC
CASRPDREDGYTF
>TRBV2|NA|TRBD2|TRBJ2-1
TGTGCCAGCAGAGGACTAGCGGGAGGGGTTTGGAATGAGCAGTTCTTC
CASRGLAGGVWNEQFF